The clone carrying this T cell receptor beta chain has a handful of counts. Its specificity is not known. In making TCR beta libraries, quantitative 5'-RACE with molecular barcodes was used. TCRdb processed the 5' RACE reads anew with MiXCR; each CDR3 protein has one entry. Among around 130,000 distinct CDR3 sequences, roughly 15% were seen once, and the ten largest hold 2.5% to 3%. Germline CDR1 reads DFQATT; CDR2 reads SNEGSKA (reference sequence). The CDR3 loop spans 13 amino acids. V was pared by 6 bases and J by 5 bases, with 4 bases of the junction left unmatched. The sample originates from a study of CD8 T cells in ankylosing spondylitis. Points from the study as a whole: Disease-associated clones were reportedly significantly overrepresented in matched ankylosing spondylitis synovial fluid.

The TCR originated in a female donor with ankylosing spondylitis or in good health (not recorded which). The genes are TRBV20-1 and TRBJ1-2; 12 bases are a match to TRBD1. The source material was blood, either unsorted or a sorted T cell fraction (not recorded which). CDR3 loop: CSAPGQGAYGYTF. The CDR3 nucleotides are TGCAGTGCCCCGGGACAGGGGGCATATGGCTACACCTTC.